The 18 T cell receptor beta chains in this list originate from one sample, sequenced in a study of blood T cell repertoires in COVID-19. The repertoire was sequenced with immunoSEQ multiplex PCR; TCRdb's copy has only in-frame clones and lacks some. Here the sample spans about 87,000 clones, around 85% being singletons. Sequencing was done on a sample of peripheral blood. These receptors all stem from an elderly woman with COVID-19, enrolled during active disease.

CDR3 sequence: CAWEQGRSEKLFF. In DNA form, the CDR3 reads TGTGCCTGGGAACAGGGTAGAAGTGAAAAACTGTTTTTT. The chain links TRBV30 to TRBJ1-4; possibly TRBD1 for D (6 bases). Trimming took off 5 bases at V and 7 bases at J, with 14 bases between the two ends. Germline CDR1 reads GTSNPN; CDR2 reads SVGIG (reference sequence). This CDR3 has 13 amino acids. The complete variable domain, with remaining parts taken from reference TRBV30 and TRBJ1-4, reads SQTIHQWPATLVQPVGSPLSLECTVEGTSNPNLYWYRQAAGRGLQLLFYSVGIGQISSEVPQNLSASRPQDRQFILSSKKLLLSDSGFYLCAWEQGRSEKLFFGSGTQLSVL.

The genes are TRBV7-3 and TRBJ2-7, with 8 bases identical to TRBD1. The CDR3 runs to 13 residues. Germline CDR1 reads SGHTA; CDR2 reads FQGTGA. Unmatched junction bases numbered 2, after V lost 5 bases and J lost 2 bases. Here the CDR3 DNA reads TGTGCCAGCAGCCGGACAGGGACCTACGAGCAGTACTTC. Protein product: CASSRTGTYEQYF.

The genes are TRBV6-5 and TRBJ1-2, with unresolved D. Trimming shortened V by 0 bases and J by 6 bases, and 17 bases separated the two germline ends. This CDR3 comprises 16 residues. CDR1 is MNHEY and CDR2 is SVGAGI in the germline V gene. CDR3 DNA sequence: TGTGCCAGCAGTTACTCGCTTCCCCCGACGGAGAATGGCTACACCTTC. This encodes CASSYSLPPTENGYTF.

The chain is built from TRBV9 and TRBJ1-3; no clear D. Germline CDR1 SGDLS, CDR2 YYNGEE. There are 18 residues in the CDR3. The germline V and J ends were trimmed by 3 bases and 3 bases, with 22 bases remaining between them. The CDR3 sequence: CASSAAPTPRVGGNTIYF. DNA for the CDR3: TGTGCCAGCAGCGCGGCCCCCACCCCCCGGGTCGGTGGAAACACCATATATTTT.

The chain joins TRBV3-1 (or the pseudogene TRBV3-2) to TRBJ2-3, with TRBD2 matching 10 bases. After removal of 0 bases from V and 10 bases from J, the junction contained 4 bases not matched to a gene. Germline V gene data show CDR1 as LGHDT and CDR2 as YNNKEL (reference sequence). CDR3 length: 14 amino acids. The DNA for the CDR3 is TGTGCCAGCAGCCAAGATAGCGGGGGGAGGGCGCAGTATTTT. Protein product: CASSQDSGGRAQYF.

The CDR3 DNA is TGTGCCAGCTCACCACCGCGGACAGGGGGCGGGAGGCTAGCCAAAAACATTCAGTACTTC. Translating gives CASSPPRTGGGRLAKNIQYF. The chain has TRBV18 and TRBJ2-4; 11 bases align to TRBD1. CDR3 length: 20 amino acids. With V trimmed by 0 bases and J by 0 bases, 10 bases remained unmatched. In germline, CDR1 is KGHSH, CDR2 LQKENI.

The chain is built from TRBV9 and TRBJ2-1; TRBD2 aligns across 11 bases. V lost 4 bases and J lost 12; bases outside the gene matches: 18. Germline lookup yields CDR1 SGDLS and CDR2 YYNGEE. This CDR3 has 17 residues. The CDR3 spells CASSYGLTSGAPKLQFF. The DNA of the CDR3 is TGTGCCAGCAGCTACGGACTGACTAGCGGGGCCCCAAAGTTGCAGTTCTTC.

The genes are TRBV7-2 and TRBJ1-1; D remains ambiguous. Germline CDR1 SGHTA, CDR2 FQGNSA. The CDR3 contains 16 residues. Trimming stripped 5 bases from V and 2 bases from J, with 18 bases between. The DNA of the CDR3 is TGTGCCAGCAGCAACGGTCGGGTCGGAGATAACACTGAAGCTTTCTTT. The encoded protein is CASSNGRVGDNTEAFF.

This rearrangement joins TRBV18 to TRBJ2-3; D gene uncertain. Germline values: CDR1 KGHSH, CDR2 LQKENI. This CDR3 spans 18 amino acids. V gave up 2 bases and J gave up 1 base, with 19 bases separating them. The CDR3 DNA reads as TGTGCCAGCTCACCATTTCCGGCCCCCGGTGGAGGCACAGATACGCAGTATTTT. This gives the protein CASSPFPAPGGGTDTQYF.

The chain links TRBV3-1 (or the pseudogene TRBV3-2) to TRBJ2-2; D perhaps matches TRBD2 (6 bases). This CDR3 has 16 residues. The V and J ends lost 5 bases and 0 bases respectively, with 13 bases between them. Germline CDR1 reads LGHDT; CDR2 reads YNNKEL (reference sequence). The CDR3 bases are TGTGCCAGCAGCTCCGGGGCGGGATCGAACACCGGGGAGCTGTTTTTT. Its translation is CASSSGAGSNTGELFF.

This rearrangement joins TRBV5-5 to TRBJ1-6; 12 nucleotides agree with TRBD1. CDR1 is SGHKS and CDR2 is YYEKEE in the germline V gene (reference sequence). The V gene end was trimmed by 2 bases and the J gene end by 3 bases; junction bases not matched to a gene: 3. The CDR3 extends over 17 amino acids. This chain's CDR3 is CASSFGTGGFYNSPLHF. CDR3 nucleotide sequence: TGTGCCAGCAGCTTCGGGACAGGGGGCTTCTATAATTCACCCCTCCACTTT.

The J gene is TRBJ2-7, the V gene TRBV4-1; D possibly corresponds to TRBD1 (5 bases). Trimming removed 0 bases at V and 0 bases at J, with 15 bases between. CDR1 is MGHRA, CDR2 YSYEKL, per germline. The CDR3 loop spans 17 amino acids. DNA of the CDR3: TGCGCCAGCAGCCAAGATACAGGCTCGACAGCCTCCTACGAGCAGTACTTC. It translates to CASSQDTGSTASYEQYF.

The genes are TRBV2 and TRBJ1-5; weak D call: TRBD1 (6 bases). The CDR3 covers 17 residues. Trimming took 0 bases from V and 0 from J, leaving 12 bases between them. Germline CDR1 is SNHLY and CDR2 is FYNNEI. The CDR3 reads CASSEAPRGYSNQPQHF. The CDR3 DNA is TGTGCCAGCAGTGAAGCGCCCAGGGGATATAGCAATCAGCCCCAGCATTTT.

The gene calls are TRBV3-1 (or the pseudogene TRBV3-2) and TRBJ1-4, with 7 bases lining up with TRBD1. With 1 base clipped from V and 6 bases from J, the junction kept 2 bases outside the gene matches. CDR3 size: 14 residues. Germline V gives CDR1 LGHDT, CDR2 YNNKEL (reference sequence). CDR3 region: CASSQGGGDEKLFF. CDR3 bases: TGTGCCAGCAGCCAAGGAGGGGGCGATGAAAAACTGTTTTTT.

This clone occurred a few times. J is TRBJ1-2 and V is TRBV9, with D hard to call. This CDR3 spans 14 amino acids. The V and J ends lost 0 bases and 3 bases respectively, with 9 bases between them. The germline V gene has CDR1 SGDLS and CDR2 YYNGEE. The CDR3 protein is CASSVGARDYGYTF. The CDR3 region has the DNA TGTGCCAGCAGCGTAGGGGCAAGAGACTATGGCTACACCTTC.

In DNA form, the CDR3 reads TGCGCCAGCAGTTCTGGGCACCTCTACGAGCAGTACTTC. Encoded protein: CASSSGHLYEQYF. J is TRBJ2-7 and V is TRBV10-1; the D is unclear. There are 13 residues in the CDR3. CDR1 is WNHNN and CDR2 is SYGVQD in the germline V gene (reference sequence). V was cut by 5 bases and J by 3 bases, with 11 bases left in between.

The gene calls are TRBV11-2 and TRBJ2-5; 8 bases fit TRBD1. The V gene's germline CDR1 is SGHAT and CDR2 FQNNGV. The CDR3 runs 14 residues. The ends lost 6 bases at V and 5 bases at J; junction bases unmatched: 8. The CDR3 DNA reads TGTGCCAGCAGACCTGGACAGGGTACGGAGACCCAGTACTTC. Encoded protein: CASRPGQGTETQYF.

The chain employs TRBV14 and TRBJ1-2; 7 bases line up with TRBD1. The CDR3 length is 13 residues. V trimming: 4 bases; J trimming: 5 bases; junction bases outside the gene matches: 4. Germline CDR1 reads SGHDN; CDR2 reads FVKESK. The CDR3 DNA reads TGTGCCAGCAGCCCGGACAGGCTGTATGGCTACACCTTC. It translates to CASSPDRLYGYTF.